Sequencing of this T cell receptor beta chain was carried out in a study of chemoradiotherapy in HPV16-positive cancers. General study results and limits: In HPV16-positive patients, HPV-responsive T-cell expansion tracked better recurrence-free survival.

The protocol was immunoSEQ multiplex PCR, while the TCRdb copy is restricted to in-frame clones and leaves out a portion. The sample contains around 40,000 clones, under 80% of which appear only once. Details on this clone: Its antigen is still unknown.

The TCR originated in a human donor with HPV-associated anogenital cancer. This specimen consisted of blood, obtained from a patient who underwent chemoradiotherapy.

The CDR3 sequence: CASSLIRGGAGTGELFF. The CDR3 coding sequence is TGTGCCAGCAGCTTAATTAGAGGGGGGGCTGGGACCGGGGAGCTGTTTTTT. The rearrangement joins TRBV7-2 to TRBJ2-2; D might be TRBD2 (7 bases). V was pared by 2 bases and J by 5 bases, with 18 bases between. This CDR3 contains 17 residues. Per the germline V gene, CDR1 is SGHTA and CDR2 is FQGNSA. Full variable domain (remainder filled in from reference TRBV7-2 and TRBJ2-2): GAGVSQSPSNKVTEKGKDVELRCDPISGHTALYWYRQSLGQGLEFLIYFQGNSAPDKSGLPSDRFSAERTGGSVSTLTIQRTQQEDSAVYLCASSLIRGGAGTGELFFGEGSRLTVL.